A selection of T cell receptor beta chains follows, all from one sample in a study of shared clonotypes between healthy human individuals. Generated by immunoSEQ multiplex PCR, the TCRdb table keeps only in-frame clones and is missing some. Of about 2 million clones in the sample, roughly 94% are singletons; the top ten hold 0.85% to 1.3%. What was sequenced was naive CD8+ T cells sorted from blood. The receptors originated from a young man in good health. The conserved cysteine and the conserved F or W are not part of the CDR3 here. A D gene is named only where the DNA matches it firmly.

V gene	J gene	D gene	CDR3 protein
TRBV29-1	TRBJ2-1	TRBD1	SVDAGRGLGEQF
TRBV29-1	TRBJ1-1	-	SSSLGGTEAF
TRBV6-6	TRBJ2-5	-	ASSYSGREETQY
TRBV7-2	TRBJ1-5	TRBD1	ASSLSSTGRQPQH
TRBV11-2	TRBJ2-3	TRBD2	ASSWTSGNTDTQY
TRBV9	TRBJ1-1	-	ASSPHPDPNTEAF
TRBV10-3	TRBJ2-5	TRBD2	AISGARTSGVQETQY
TRBV4-1	TRBJ2-1	-	ASSQERGNSYNEQF
TRBV6-5	TRBJ1-2	-	ASSYSSGSYGYT
TRBV6-6	TRBJ2-1	TRBD2	ASTLAGASYNEQF
TRBV2	TRBJ2-7	-	ASTGSSYEQY
TRBV27	TRBJ1-6	TRBD1	ASSQPRDSLNSPLH
TRBV19	TRBJ2-7	TRBD1	ASSRTGTGNEQY
TRBV4-3	TRBJ2-5	TRBD2	ASSPGLAGVGETQY
TRBV14	TRBJ1-3	-	ASSQEGQGYGNTIY
TRBV12-2	TRBJ2-3	-	ARAERGSGTQY
TRBV21-1	TRBJ1-5	-	ASRISVGNQPQH
TRBV27	TRBJ1-6	TRBD1	ASTWTGGVSPLH
TRBV6-5	TRBJ2-1	TRBD2	ASSFGSGGYYNEQF
TRBV19	TRBJ2-1	-	ASSIGPREQF
TRBV6-5	TRBJ2-3	TRBD1	ASSQQGGMGDTQY
TRBV9	TRBJ2-6	-	ASSVVSAYSGANVLT
TRBV6-1	TRBJ1-3	-	ASSGLTESSGNTIY
TRBV6-5	TRBJ2-2	TRBD2	ASSYILAGGTGELF
TRBV19	TRBJ2-7	-	ASSIDLGDMGYEQY
TRBV5-5	TRBJ2-4	-	ASSFWQGNIQY
TRBV12-5	TRBJ2-7	TRBD2	ASGLVDDKRGLPYEQY
TRBV2	TRBJ2-1	-	ASGSNEQF
TRBV27	TRBJ2-7	TRBD1	ASSFGRGTYEQY
TRBV6-1	TRBJ2-7	-	ASSLGPVSQY
TRBV15	TRBJ2-2	-	ATSRDPEGTGELF
TRBV30	TRBJ2-1	-	AWSVRAIVNEQF
TRBV4-1	TRBJ1-1	TRBD1	ASSQDPDRGATEAF
TRBV4-1	TRBJ2-1	-	ASSPLMGDLPYNEQF
TRBV30	TRBJ2-7	-	AWSGRMDSPYEQY
TRBV30	TRBJ1-1	-	AWSVLGETEAF
TRBV5-6	TRBJ2-7	TRBD1	ASSLGAGGNYEQY
TRBV23-1	TRBJ2-7	-	ASSQYVSSYEQY
TRBV6-5	TRBJ2-7	-	ASSYGNSYEQY
TRBV6-5	TRBJ2-5	-	ASSYAQYQETQY